This entry lists 13 T cell receptor beta chains sequenced from one sample in a study of radiation and T cells in renal cell carcinoma. Clones were read by immunoSEQ multiplex PCR, and TCRdb kept only the in-frame ones, dropping some. The sample lists some 150,000 clones; 70% to 90% were seen once. Time point reported: baseline pretreatment blood. Treatment in this sample: 15 Gy SBRT to primary tumor, nephrectomy 4 weeks later. The sequences come from blood, collected from a patient whose treatment included radiotherapy and nephrectomy. Source of these receptors: a woman between 50 and 59 years old with renal cell carcinoma.

This sequence joins TRBV9 and TRBJ1-1, with D perhaps TRBD1 (5 bases). The germline gives CDR1 SGDLS, CDR2 YYNGEE. V lost 0 bases and J lost 8, with 11 bases in between. The CDR3 sequence is 13 residues long. For the CDR3, the DNA is TGTGCCAGCAGCGTAGCCTCCGGGGGGGAAGCTTTCTTT. Protein: CASSVASGGEAFF.

The genes are TRBV7-2 and TRBJ1-5, with 7 bases fitting TRBD1. Germline V gene sequence: CDR1 SGHTA, CDR2 FQGNSA. The CDR3 is 15 residues long. The J segment lost 4 bases and the V segment lost 5 bases, leaving 8 bases of the junction unmatched. CDR3 loop: CASSQRQGGNQPQHF. CDR3 nucleotides: TGTGCCAGCAGCCAAAGACAGGGAGGTAATCAGCCCCAGCATTTT.

The chain employs TRBV6-5 and TRBJ1-1; D is uncertain. This CDR3 has 15 amino acids. The germline gives CDR1 MNHEY, CDR2 SVGAGI. With 4 bases removed from V and 4 bases from J, the gap between germline ends came to 16 bases. The CDR3: CASSSVRIRSTEAFF. The CDR3 DNA reads as TGTGCCAGCAGTTCTGTCCGCATTCGGAGCACTGAAGCTTTCTTT.

The chain combines TRBV10-3 with TRBJ2-2; tentative D call: TRBD2 (6 bases). The germline V gene encodes CDR1 ENHRY and CDR2 SYGVKD. This CDR3 spans 15 amino acids. The germline V and J ends were trimmed by 0 bases and 5 bases, with 10 bases remaining between them. The CDR3 protein is CAISESAGLTGELFF. CDR3 coding DNA: TGTGCCATCAGTGAGTCTGCGGGATTGACCGGGGAGCTGTTTTTT.

CDR3 protein: CASSFQTGPGELFF. CDR3 bases: TGTGCCAGCAGCTTTCAAACAGGGCCCGGGGAGCTGTTTTTT. J is TRBJ2-2 and V is TRBV7-6, with D tentatively TRBD1 (6 bases). Germline loops: CDR1 SGHVS, CDR2 FNYEAQ. The CDR3 is 14 amino acids. The ends were cut back, 3 bases at V and 6 bases at J, with 11 bases in the middle.

The CDR3 is CASSENYSGGPGEQYF. DNA of the CDR3: TGTGCCAGCAGTGAAAATTACTCGGGGGGGCCCGGCGAGCAGTACTTC. This sequence joins TRBV2 and TRBJ2-7, with 8 bases that match TRBD2. The CDR3 spans 16 residues. CDR1 SNHLY and CDR2 FYNNEI come from the germline V gene. V was pared by 2 bases and J by 6 bases, with 12 bases of the junction left unmatched.

A few counts support this clone. The chain is built from TRBV7-9 and TRBJ1-1, with D perhaps matching TRBD1 (6 bases). The ends were cut back, 5 bases at V and 3 bases at J, with 13 bases in the middle. The germline V gene has CDR1 SEHNR and CDR2 FQNEAQ (reference sequence). CDR3 length: 14 residues. The CDR3 DNA is TGTGCCAGCAGCCCCCAAGGGGGGCACACTGAAGCTTTCTTT. It codes for CASSPQGGHTEAFF. Full variable domain (remainder filled in from reference TRBV7-9 and TRBJ1-1): DTGVSQNPRHKITKRGQNVTFRCDPISEHNRLYWYRQTLGQGPEFLTYFQNEAQLEKSRLLSDRFSAERPKGSFSTLEIQRTEQGDSAMYLCASSPQGGHTEAFFGQGTRLTVV.

Regarding this clone: The same CDR3 is also encoded by other DNA sequences in this sample. The chain uses TRBV20-1 and TRBJ1-4; no definite D call. The V gene's germline CDR1 is DFQATT and CDR2 SNEGSKA (reference sequence). Trimming shortened V by 1 base and J by 11 bases, and 8 bases separated the two germline ends. This CDR3 spans 11 amino acids. DNA for the CDR3: TGCAGTGCTAGAGTCATGGAGAAACTGTTTTTT. This encodes CSARVMEKLFF.

V and J are TRBV27 and TRBJ1-1; D remains unclear. Germline CDR1 MNHEY, CDR2 SMNVEV (reference sequence). There are 14 residues in the CDR3. V was clipped by 1 base and J by 1 base, with 7 bases between them. CDR3 DNA: TGTGCCAGCAGTTTATGGTTGGGGAACACTGAAGCTTTCTTT. Translated, it gives CASSLWLGNTEAFF.

The CDR3, as DNA: TGTGCCAGCAGCTTAATGTCAGGAACTAGGGGAAACACCATATATTTT. This translates into CASSLMSGTRGNTIYF. The chain is built from TRBV7-2 and TRBJ1-3; unclear D gene. The CDR3 sequence is 16 residues long. Trimming stripped 2 bases from V and 4 bases from J, with 15 bases between. Per the germline V gene, CDR1 is SGHTA and CDR2 is FQGNSA.

V and J are TRBV18 and TRBJ2-5; 9 nucleotides align to TRBD1. This CDR3 has 16 residues. The V segment lost 2 bases and the J segment 0 bases; nucleotides outside the gene matches: 4. Germline-derived CDR1 and CDR2 are KGHSH and LQKENI. For the CDR3, the DNA is TGTGCCAGCTCACCATCCACAGGGGGCGACCAAGAGACCCAGTACTTC. The encoded protein is CASSPSTGGDQETQYF.

This clone has only a few counts. The chain recombines TRBV30 with TRBJ2-1, with 8 bases fitting TRBD2. This CDR3 has 14 amino acids. V lost 2 bases to trimming and J lost 10 bases; unmatched junction nucleotides: 10. The germline gives CDR1 GTSNPN, CDR2 SVGIG (reference sequence). The CDR3 here is CAWSSTAGATEQFF. As DNA, the CDR3 is TGTGCCTGGAGTTCCACAGCGGGAGCCACGGAGCAGTTCTTC.

This chain connects TRBV7-9 to TRBJ2-7; no firm D call. V gave up 1 base and J gave up 2 bases, with 3 bases separating them. CDR3 length equals 12 residues. Germline CDR1 and CDR2: SEHNR and FQNEAQ (reference sequence). CDR3 bases: TGTGCCAGCAGCTTAGTGGCCTACGAGCAGTACTTC. Protein product: CASSLVAYEQYF.